This TCR beta chain came from a study of T cell changes during pregnancy in multiple sclerosis. The CDR3 contains 14 residues. Trimming took 5 bases from V and 8 from J; bases not matched to a gene: 5. CDR1 and CDR2 (germline): MNHEY, SVGAGI. Using immunoSEQ multiplex PCR, the repertoire was profiled, and TCRdb retains in-frame clones only, with some absent. Among about 68,000 clones listed, approximately 92% were seen once. The specimen was peripheral blood, collected in the first trimester of pregnancy. The source is a female donor with multiple sclerosis, enrolled in a pregnancy study. The J gene is TRBJ2-3, the V gene TRBV6-5; 12 bases match TRBD2. The CDR3 nucleotides are TGTGCCAGCAGTCCTAGCGGGGGGGCAGGTACGCAGTATTTT. It translates to CASSPSGGAGTQYF.